The sequence of this T cell receptor (beta chain) was determined in a study of blood T cell repertoires in COVID-19. This clone was counted a single time. The CDR3 runs 14 residues. V was clipped by 1 base and J by 5 bases, with 9 bases between them. CDR1 is LGHDT, CDR2 YNNKEL, per germline (reference sequence). Authors' processing steps: The assay estimated nucleated cells by amplifying reference gene primers. The data were produced by immunoSEQ multiplex PCR, yet TCRdb's version contains in-frame clones alone and is incomplete. Clone size and the V and J calls come from that table; the DNA yielded D and trimming. This repertoire shows about 260,000 clones, around nine tenths found once; its top ten account for around 5%.

The clonotype was recovered from a woman aged 55-70 years with COVID-19, enrolled during active disease. The sequenced material came from peripheral blood. This rearrangement joins TRBV3-1 (or the pseudogene TRBV3-2) to TRBJ1-5; weak D call: TRBD1 (6 bases). The CDR3: CASSQGTDDQPQHF. The CDR3 nucleotides are TGTGCCAGCAGCCAAGGGACAGACGATCAGCCCCAGCATTTT.